These 5 T cell receptor beta chains were all obtained from the same sample, sequenced in a study of technical replicates of blood from a few donors. Using immunoSEQ multiplex PCR, the repertoire was profiled, and TCRdb retains in-frame clones only, with some absent. The table includes some 99,000 clones, roughly 96% detected once. Sequencing used T cells isolated from PBMCs. Receptor source: a human donor in good health.

The genes are TRBV30 and TRBJ2-1; 14 nucleotides align to TRBD2. Unmatched junction bases numbered 6, after V lost 1 base and J lost 1 base. CDR1 is GTSNPN, CDR2 SVGIG, per germline (reference sequence). The CDR3 has 18 residues. CDR3 protein: CAWSGHRTSGGSYNEQFF. CDR3 DNA sequence: TGTGCCTGGAGTGGTCACCGGACTAGCGGGGGGTCCTACAATGAGCAGTTCTTC.

The chain is built from TRBV2 and TRBJ2-6; 8 bases fit TRBD1. The V and J ends lost 7 bases and 0 bases, in that order; junction bases with no gene match: 17. Germline CDR1 SNHLY, CDR2 FYNNEI. The CDR3 extends over 20 amino acids. The CDR3 spells CASTGVSTRDRSSGANVLTF. The CDR3 coding sequence is TGTGCCAGCACGGGGGTCTCAACCCGGGACAGGTCCTCTGGGGCCAACGTCCTGACTTTC.

The chain employs TRBV5-1 and TRBJ2-5; no firm D call. Germline lookup yields CDR1 SGHRS and CDR2 YFSETQ. The CDR3 consists of 11 residues. Trimming removed 4 bases at V and 3 bases at J, with 4 bases between. CDR3: CASSQKETQYF. As DNA, the CDR3 is TGCGCCAGCAGCCAGAAAGAGACCCAGTACTTC.

The chain uses TRBV6-5 and TRBJ2-2; 13 nucleotides match TRBD2. Germline V gene sequence: CDR1 MNHEY, CDR2 SVGAGI. CDR3 size: 16 residues. Trimming at V came to 4 bases and at J to 6 bases, leaving 5 bases not matched to a gene. The DNA of the CDR3 is TGTGCCAGCAGTTCCCGGACTAGCGGGGGCCCCGGGGAGCTGTTTTTT. It translates to CASSSRTSGGPGELFF.

This CDR3 reads CASSDREASTDTQYF. Written as DNA, the CDR3 is TGTGCCAGCAGTGACAGGGAGGCTAGCACAGATACGCAGTATTTT. The chain recombines TRBV25-1 with TRBJ2-3; perhaps TRBD2 as D (6 bases). This CDR3 is built from 15 residues. V was trimmed by 3 bases and J by 0 bases, leaving 10 bases between them. Germline CDR1 and CDR2: MGHDK and SYGVNS. The variable domain in full, with the rest retrieved from reference TRBV25-1 and TRBJ2-3, is EADIYQTPRYLVIGTGKKITLECSQTMGHDKMYWYQQDPGMELHLIHYSYGVNSTEKGDLSSESTVSRIRTEHFPLTLESARPSHTSQYLCASSDREASTDTQYFGPGTRLTVL.